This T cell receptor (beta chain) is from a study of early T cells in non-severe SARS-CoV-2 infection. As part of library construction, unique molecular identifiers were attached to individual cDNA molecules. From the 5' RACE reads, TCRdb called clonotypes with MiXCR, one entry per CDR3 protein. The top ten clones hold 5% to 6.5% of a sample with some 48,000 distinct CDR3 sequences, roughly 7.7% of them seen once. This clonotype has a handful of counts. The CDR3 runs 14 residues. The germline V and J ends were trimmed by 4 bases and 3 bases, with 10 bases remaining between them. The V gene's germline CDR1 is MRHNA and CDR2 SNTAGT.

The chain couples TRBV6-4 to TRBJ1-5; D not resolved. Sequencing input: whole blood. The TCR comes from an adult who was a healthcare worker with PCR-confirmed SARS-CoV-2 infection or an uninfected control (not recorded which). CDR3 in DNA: TGTGCCAGCAGTGTGGACGGAGTCAATCAGCCCCAGCATTTT. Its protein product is CASSVDGVNQPQHF.